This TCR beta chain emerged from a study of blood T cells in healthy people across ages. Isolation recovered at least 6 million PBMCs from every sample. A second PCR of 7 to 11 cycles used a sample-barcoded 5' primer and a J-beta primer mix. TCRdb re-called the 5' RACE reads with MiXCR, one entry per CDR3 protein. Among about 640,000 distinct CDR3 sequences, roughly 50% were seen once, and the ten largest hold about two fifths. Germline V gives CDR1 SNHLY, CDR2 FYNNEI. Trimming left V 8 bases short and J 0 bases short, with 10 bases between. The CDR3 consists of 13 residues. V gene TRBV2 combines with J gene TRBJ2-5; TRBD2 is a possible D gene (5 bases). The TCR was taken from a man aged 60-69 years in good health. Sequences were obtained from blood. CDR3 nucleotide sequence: TGTGCCAGCTCGGGGAATTACCAAGAGACCCAGTACTTC. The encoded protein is CASSGNYQETQYF.